The 28 T cell receptor beta chains below all came from one sample that was sequenced in a study of T-cell reconstitution after alpha-beta-depleted transplantation in children. Using unique molecular identifiers, the investigators prepared the TCRbeta library. TCRdb redid the calling of the PCR reads with MiXCR, one entry per CDR3 protein. The sample records nearly 250,000 distinct CDR3 sequences, roughly 8.2% being singletons. The specimen was PBMCs, mostly from graft donor cells, collected 180 days after TCRalphabeta/CD19-depleted stem cell transplant. These receptors originate from a male patient aged 10 to 17 who had a stem cell transplant for acute lymphoblastic leukemia, so the T cells may come from the graft donor.

This clonotype was counted at least ten times. V is TRBV29-1 and J is TRBJ1-2, with D perhaps matching TRBD1 (6 bases). This CDR3 contains 13 residues. Trimming pared 5 bases from V and 4 bases from J, leaving 14 bases between. The germline gives CDR1 SQVTM, CDR2 ANQGSEA. Here the CDR3 reads CSVRLGGFYGYTF. CDR3 nucleotides: TGCAGCGTTCGTCTAGGGGGTTTCTATGGCTACACCTTC.

The sample holds many counts of this clonotype. The chain is built from TRBV29-1 and TRBJ2-3; 10 bases match TRBD2. Germline values: CDR1 SQVTM, CDR2 ANQGSEA. V gave up 3 bases and J gave up 4 bases; unmatched junction bases: 7. The CDR3 is 15 amino acids. CDR3 sequence: CSVEFLAGVPDTQYF. The CDR3 region has the DNA TGCAGCGTTGAGTTCCTAGCGGGAGTCCCAGATACGCAGTATTTT.

This clonotype has at least ten counts. The chain uses TRBV9 and TRBJ1-5; D ambiguous. V lost 2 bases and J 4 bases, leaving 7 bases between the germline ends. The germline V gene encodes CDR1 SGDLS and CDR2 YYNGEE. The CDR3 is 13 residues long. In DNA form, the CDR3 reads TGTGCCAGCAGCGTCTCTCTAAATCAGCCCCAGCATTTT. Amino acids: CASSVSLNQPQHF.

This clonotype occurred many times. The CDR3 loop reads CASSHQLAILDEQFF. In nucleotides, the CDR3 is TGCGCCAGCAGCCACCAACTAGCGATACTCGATGAGCAGTTCTTC. The V and J genes are TRBV4-3 and TRBJ2-1, with 7 bases lining up with TRBD2. The CDR3 is 15 amino acids. The germline V gene encodes CDR1 LGHNA and CDR2 YSLEER. The junction had 10 bases not matched to a gene; V was cut back by 3 bases and J by 8 bases.

This clonotype was picked up many times. The chain is built from TRBV6-1 and TRBJ2-5; D tentatively reads TRBD1 or TRBD2 (5 bases each). With 6 bases removed from V and 4 bases from J, the gap between germline ends came to 12 bases. CDR1 MNHNS and CDR2 SASEGT come from the germline V gene. CDR3 length equals 13 residues. The CDR3 region has the DNA TGTGCCAGCAGGGCCGGGGCCATAGAGACCCAGTACTTC. Amino acid sequence: CASRAGAIETQYF.

In its sample, this clonotype was seen many times. CDR3 nucleotides: TGTGCCAGCAGCTTATTCGCCTCCTCCCTAGGCACAGATACGCAGTATTTT. Amino acids: CASSLFASSLGTDTQYF. This chain connects TRBV11-2 to TRBJ2-3; D is uncertain. The CDR3 loop spans 17 amino acids. Germline V CDR1 and CDR2: SGHAT, FQNNGV. V lost 2 bases and J 1 base, leaving 16 bases between the germline ends.

As to this clonotype: A read error is possible here, since a much larger clone lies one base away. V gene TRBV10-3 combines with J gene TRBJ1-1; tentative D call: TRBD1 (5 bases). CDR3 length: 16 residues. Trimming removed 7 bases at V and 3 bases at J, with 21 bases between. Germline V gives CDR1 ENHRY, CDR2 SYGVKD. CDR3 coding DNA: TGTGCCATCAAGGGGACCCTCTATGGCATGGACACTGAAGCTTTCTTT. Translating it yields CAIKGTLYGMDTEAFF.

The table lists this clonotype with many counts. The V gene is TRBV12-3 or TRBV12-4, the J gene TRBJ2-1; no clear D. CDR3 size: 12 residues. V dropped 6 bases and J dropped 9 bases, with 12 bases sitting between them. As DNA, the CDR3 is TGTGCCAGCAGCCGCGCCTGGGGTGAGCAGTTCTTC. This sequence encodes CASSRAWGEQFF.

This clonotype was counted many times. This rearrangement joins TRBV5-1 to TRBJ2-2, with TRBD2 matching 12 bases. This CDR3 has 17 amino acids. The V segment lost 2 bases and the J segment 8 bases; nucleotides outside the gene matches: 10. The V gene's germline CDR1 is SGHRS and CDR2 YFSETQ. CDR3 coding DNA: TGCGCCAGCAGCTTCAGACTAGCGGGAGCTACCTCGGGGGAGCTGTTTTTT. Translating gives CASSFRLAGATSGELFF.

This clonotype was detected many times. The V call is TRBV5-6, the J call TRBJ2-1; a possible D gene is TRBD2 (5 bases). Germline values: CDR1 SGHDT, CDR2 YYEEEE. This CDR3 contains 14 residues. Trimming stripped 1 base from V and 4 bases from J, with 9 bases between. In DNA form, the CDR3 reads TGTGCCAGCAGCTTGAACGGACTGTACAATGAGCAGTTCTTC. Residues: CASSLNGLYNEQFF. Variable domain in full (rest from reference TRBV5-6 and TRBJ2-1): DAGVTQSPTHLIKTRGQQVTLRCSPKSGHDTVSWYQQALGQGPQFIFQYYEEEERQRGNFPDRFSGHQFPNYSSELNVNALLLGDSALYLCASSLNGLYNEQFFGPGTRLTVL.

Comments on this clonotype: One junction end does not reproduce the germline sequence, and a read error may be involved. The rearrangement links TRBV18 to TRBJ2-1, with 8 nucleotides matching TRBD2. Germline loops: CDR1 KGHSH, CDR2 LQKENI. The CDR3 extends over 13 amino acids. The CDR3 region is CASSPEAGLGSSF. The CDR3 bases are TGTGCCAGCTCACCAGAGGCGGGACTAGGATCGTCCTTC.

In its sample, this clonotype was seen many times. CDR3 in amino acids: CASRGGEYYSNQPQHF. For the CDR3, the DNA is TGTGCCAGCAGAGGAGGGGAATACTATAGCAATCAGCCCCAGCATTTT. V gene TRBV2 combines with J gene TRBJ1-5; perhaps TRBD1 as D (5 bases). The V gene lost 6 bases and the J gene lost 0 bases, with 15 bases spanning the gap. The CDR3 covers 16 residues. Germline values: CDR1 SNHLY, CDR2 FYNNEI.

This clonotype was picked up many times. The chain links TRBV12-3 or TRBV12-4 to TRBJ1-1, with TRBD1 matching 12 bases. The CDR3 consists of 16 residues. Germline trimming cut 3 bases from V and 1 base from J; bases unmatched to any gene: 3. CDR3 nucleotide sequence: TGTGCCAGCAGTTTTCCGGGACAGGGGGCGAACACTGAAGCTTTCTTT. Its translation: CASSFPGQGANTEAFF.

This clonotype was detected many times. The chain joins TRBV5-4 to TRBJ2-6; D is ambiguous. The germline V gene has CDR1 SGHNT and CDR2 YYREEE (reference sequence). V dropped 4 bases and J dropped 4 bases, with 6 bases sitting between them. The CDR3 is 13 residues long. CDR3 DNA: TGTGCCAGCAGCGAGGCCGGGGCCAACGTCCTGACTTTC. Translation gives CASSEAGANVLTF.

This chain uses TRBV10-3 with TRBJ2-1, with D unclear. CDR3 size: 14 residues. Germline lookup yields CDR1 ENHRY and CDR2 SYGVKD. Deletions cut 0 bases from V and 8 bases from J, with 11 bases between. This CDR3 is CAISESESRDEQFF. DNA of the CDR3: TGTGCCATCAGTGAGTCGGAGTCTAGAGATGAGCAGTTCTTC.

V and J are TRBV2 and TRBJ1-5; D might be TRBD1 (5 bases). V was clipped by 6 bases and J by 5 bases, with 17 bases between them. Germline lookup yields CDR1 SNHLY and CDR2 FYNNEI. This CDR3 has 15 residues. This CDR3 reads CASSYWGGFHQPQHF. The CDR3 DNA is TGTGCCAGCAGCTATTGGGGGGGGTTTCATCAGCCCCAGCATTTT.

About this clonotype itself: A clone one base away is much larger, so this may be a read error. The rearrangement links TRBV6-1 to TRBJ2-7; TRBD1 matches 8 bases. The CDR3 loop spans 15 amino acids. CDR1 and CDR2 (germline): MNHNS, SASEGT. As DNA, the CDR3 is TGTGCCAGCAGTATGCTCCCGGGACAGGCCTACGAGCAGAACTTC. Its translation: CASSMLPGQAYEQNF.

This clonotype was seen ten or more times. The chain joins TRBV5-1 to TRBJ2-7, with a possible D match to TRBD1 (5 bases). V lost 3 bases, J lost 5 bases, and 18 bases lay in between. The CDR3 runs 15 residues. The germline V gene has CDR1 SGHRS and CDR2 YFSETQ. CDR3 coding DNA: TGCGCCAGCAGCTCCCGGCTTGACAGTCTGGACGAGCAGTACTTC. Translating gives CASSSRLDSLDEQYF.

The sample holds many counts of this clonotype. The V gene is TRBV11-2, the J gene TRBJ2-2, with D possibly being TRBD1 or TRBD2 (6 bases each). The germline gives CDR1 SGHAT, CDR2 FQNNGV. V was pared by 1 base and J by 17 bases, with 14 bases between. The CDR3 is 12 amino acids. The CDR3 DNA sequence: TGTGCCAGCAGCTTAGTCGGGGGCCCGTCTTTTTTT. Translated, it gives CASSLVGGPSFF.

In its sample, this clonotype was seen many times. The gene calls are TRBV27 and TRBJ1-1; a weak D match, TRBD1 (5 bases). The V gene's germline CDR1 is MNHEY and CDR2 SMNVEV (reference sequence). The V end was cut by 7 bases, the J end by 1 base, with 10 bases between. This CDR3 is 13 amino acids long. For the CDR3, the DNA is TGTGCCAGCAACCAAGGACAGAACACTGAAGCTTTCTTT. Translated: CASNQGQNTEAFF.

This clonotype was observed at least ten times. This CDR3 reads CASSRLGAYEQYF. DNA for the CDR3: TGTGCCAGCAGCCGGCTGGGCGCCTACGAGCAGTACTTC. The chain employs TRBV11-2 and TRBJ2-7, with D unclear. The germline V and J ends were trimmed by 5 bases and 2 bases, with 10 bases remaining between them. Per germline, CDR1 SGHAT and CDR2 FQNNGV. CDR3 length: 13 residues.

This clonotype was seen only a few times. The genes are TRBV20-1 and TRBJ1-5; no firm D call. V was shortened by 0 bases and J by 3 bases, with 3 bases between the two germline ends. Germline-derived CDR1 and CDR2 are DFQATT and SNEGSKA (reference sequence). The CDR3 totals 12 residues. The CDR3 loop reads CSARDTNQPQHF. In DNA, the CDR3 is TGCAGTGCTAGAGATACCAATCAGCCCCAGCATTTT.

This clonotype was seen at least ten times. This chain joins TRBV18 and TRBJ2-7; D might be TRBD2 (5 bases). The V gene lost 0 bases and the J gene lost 3 bases, with 15 bases spanning the gap. CDR1 KGHSH and CDR2 LQKENI come from the germline V gene. The CDR3 runs to 16 residues. CDR3 DNA sequence: TGTGCCAGCTCACCACCGATCGGACTGGTTGACTACGAGCAGTACTTC. Amino acid sequence: CASSPPIGLVDYEQYF.

Only a few counts were recorded for this clonotype. The rearrangement links TRBV7-2 to TRBJ2-2, with 11 bases identical to TRBD2. With 5 bases clipped from V and 7 bases from J, the junction kept 6 bases outside the gene matches. Germline-derived CDR1 and CDR2 are SGHTA and FQGNSA. The CDR3 is made up of 15 amino acids. CDR3 DNA sequence: TGTGCCAGCAGCCGTAGCGGGAGGGCCGTCGGGGAGCTGTTTTTT. Amino acids: CASSRSGRAVGELFF. Full variable domain (outside the CDR3, taken from reference TRBV7-2 and TRBJ2-2): GAGVSQSPSNKVTEKGKDVELRCDPISGHTALYWYRQSLGQGLEFLIYFQGNSAPDKSGLPSDRFSAERTGGSVSTLTIQRTQQEDSAVYLCASSRSGRAVGELFFGEGSRLTVL.

The sample holds many counts of this clonotype. V and J are TRBV20-1 and TRBJ1-4, with unresolved D. V lost 5 bases and J lost 11, with 15 bases in between. This CDR3 contains 12 residues. Germline V lookup: CDR1 DFQATT, CDR2 SNEGSKA (reference sequence). For the CDR3, the DNA is TGCAGTGCTTCGGGCCTACGGAAGAAACTGTTTTTT. Translated: CSASGLRKKLFF.

This clonotype was observed many times. The V and J genes are TRBV20-1 and TRBJ2-7; D may be TRBD2 (6 bases). The CDR3 has 13 residues. Per germline, CDR1 DFQATT and CDR2 SNEGSKA (reference sequence). Trimming removed 8 bases at V and 5 bases at J, with 19 bases between. The DNA for the CDR3 is TGCAGTCCACTGCTGGCGGGGTTCGACGAGCAGTACTTC. Translated: CSPLLAGFDEQYF.

This chain links TRBV20-1 with TRBJ2-5, with 12 bases fitting TRBD2. Germline-derived CDR1 and CDR2 are DFQATT and SNEGSKA (reference sequence). The trim removed 5 bases at V and 2 bases at J, leaving 6 bases unmatched. This CDR3 has 15 amino acids. CDR3 region: CSASGLAGLQETQYF. The CDR3 coding sequence is TGCAGTGCTTCTGGACTAGCGGGGTTACAAGAGACCCAGTACTTC.

This clonotype was recorded many times. This sequence joins TRBV4-3 and TRBJ1-5; no definite D call. The CDR3 has 14 amino acids. Germline V CDR1 and CDR2: LGHNA, YSLEER. Between the trimmed V and J ends, which lost 0 bases and 4 bases, there was a span of 7 bases. CDR3 coding DNA: TGCGCCAGCAGCCAAGAAAGAGGAAATCAGCCCCAGCATTTT. This gives the protein CASSQERGNQPQHF.